A selection of T cell receptor beta chains follows, all from one sample in a study of blood T cell repertoires in COVID-19. The data were produced by immunoSEQ multiplex PCR, yet TCRdb's version contains in-frame clones alone and is incomplete. Among about 250,000 clones listed, 65% to 85% were seen once. The specimen sequenced was peripheral blood. The origin of the receptors is a human donor in a cohort sampled during active COVID-19. Both conserved end residues are trimmed from each CDR3. Not every row has a clone size; where given, it reads once, few, many or a size class.

J gene	clone size	V gene	CDR3 protein
TRBJ2-7	.	TRBV19	ASSRDFSYEQY
TRBJ1-2	.	TRBV6-6	ASSTRGVNYGYT
TRBJ1-2	.	TRBV6-6	ASRLHGTGQYGYT
TRBJ2-7	.	TRBV3-1/TRBV3-2	ASSQVATSYEQY
TRBJ2-7	.	TRBV6-5	ASSYQSSGPPYEQY
TRBJ2-1	.	TRBV24-1	ATSDPSGDIAYRWF
TRBJ1-3	.	TRBV7-2	ASSSRQGHSGNTIY
TRBJ1-1	.	TRBV5-4	ASILTGGTEAF
TRBJ1-2	.	TRBV29-1	SVEATGNYGYT
TRBJ1-5	.	TRBV4-1	ASSQALPTGDSNQPQH
TRBJ1-2	.	TRBV6-6	ASIGNQGEGYT
TRBJ2-7	.	TRBV7-2	ASGSRQGTNEQY
TRBJ1-2	.	TRBV27	ASSPGTDYGYT
TRBJ2-1	.	TRBV19	AAGGRDEQF
TRBJ1-1	.	TRBV19	ASSPGPAGASEAF
TRBJ2-1	.	TRBV9	ASSVGGLLPAEQF
TRBJ1-3	.	TRBV3-1/TRBV3-2	ASSQGPRWGNTIY
TRBJ2-1	.	TRBV3-1/TRBV3-2	ASSLPGTGGNEQF
TRBJ2-1	.	TRBV2	ASGLTSEYNEQF
TRBJ2-1	.	TRBV24-1	ATSDPFSGSRF
TRBJ2-3	once	TRBV29-1	SVVWLAGYADTQY
TRBJ2-5	once	TRBV5-1	ASSLNRGLGETQY
TRBJ2-3	.	TRBV10-1	ASSESDRVPGDTQY
TRBJ1-3	.	TRBV4-1	ASSQVDGEPGNTIY
TRBJ1-6	once	TRBV6-5	ASSRTGVGERPLH
TRBJ2-3	.	TRBV13	ASSPRTSGETDTQY
TRBJ1-4	once	TRBV6-1	ASSDRGLNEKLF
TRBJ1-2	.	TRBV5-1	ASSPGGNVYGYT
TRBJ2-7	.	TRBV6-1	ASSEEVRVGGRARDEQY
TRBJ2-7	.	TRBV19	ASSMPSGSTHEQY
TRBJ1-4	once	TRBV2	ASSLGQGGPNEKLF
TRBJ1-5	.	TRBV20-1	SASYLGQGIQPQH
TRBJ1-3	.	TRBV19	ASSILQGRNTIY
TRBJ2-7	.	TRBV5-1	ASSLDPGYYEQY
TRBJ2-3	.	TRBV7-3	ASSQGLAGGTDTQY
TRBJ1-6	.	TRBV9	ASSVGSGNSPLH
TRBJ2-7	.	TRBV5-4	ASRSGTAPYEQY
TRBJ2-5	.	TRBV5-1	ASSLWSRQIQETQY
TRBJ1-4	.	TRBV10-2	ASSDGGATNEKLF
TRBJ2-5	.	TRBV6-6	ASGGGETQY
TRBJ1-5	.	TRBV19	ASSTTGMSNQPQH
TRBJ1-5	.	TRBV4-1	ASSQVEVPRNRQPQH
TRBJ2-1	.	TRBV5-1	ASSGGQGSRNEQF
TRBJ2-7	once	TRBV18	ASSPLDRGYEQY
TRBJ1-2	few	TRBV10-2	ATHGSSYGYT
TRBJ1-5	.	TRBV10-2	ASSEVSGGTDQPQH
TRBJ1-2	.	TRBV7-8	ASSPDPARGGYT
TRBJ1-5	.	TRBV2	ASMPRTGDQPQH
TRBJ1-2	.	TRBV7-9	ASSSQDGYT
TRBJ2-1	few	TRBV9	ASSVGQGSYNEQF
TRBJ2-5	.	TRBV11-2	ASSFERQETQY
TRBJ1-5	once	TRBV3-1/TRBV3-2	ASSQDREQPQH
TRBJ2-7	few	TRBV28	ASSFGLADTSSYEQY
TRBJ1-1	.	TRBV28	ASSPSGVTGEGEAF
TRBJ1-3	.	TRBV29-1	SVESYSMITGNTIY
TRBJ1-6	.	TRBV7-2	ASSLDWSSYNSPLH
TRBJ2-1	.	TRBV5-1	ASSFRAGDVQF